The subject of this entry is one TCR beta chain. CDR3 length: 14 residues. Trimming removed 0 bases at V and 11 bases at J, with 13 bases between. The data derive from a study of control samples from healthy donors and cancer patients. Profiling relied on immunoSEQ multiplex PCR, and the TCRdb table lists in-frame clones only, not all of them. The profile shows about 68,000 clones, 83% of them singletons. The chain recombines TRBV23-1 with TRBJ1-4; unclear D gene. TRBV23-1 is marked as an open reading frame, function uncertain. Sequencing used blood. The sequence was obtained from a man aged 60 to 69 in good health. CDR3 in DNA: TGCGCCAGCAGTCAATCCCAGGCAGGTGGGAAACTGTTTTTT. Protein product: CASSQSQAGGKLFF.